The 10 T cell receptor beta chains below all came from one sample that was sequenced in a study of cytomegalovirus exposure and HLA in healthy donors. 13 Jbeta primers and 60 Vbeta primers were used for the PCR. Assay used: immunoSEQ multiplex PCR; TCRdb lists only in-frame clones, some missing. Its table records more than 90,000 clones. Specimen: PBMCs. These receptors were collected from a man in his forties or fifties in good health and CMV-seropositive.

This chain connects TRBV1 to TRBJ2-1; the listed D gene, TRBD2, was not tested against the DNA. TRBV1 is a pseudogene locus. The CDR3 runs 16 residues. CDR3 sequence reads: CTSSQARLAGVNEQFF. In DNA form, the CDR3 reads TGCACCAGCAGCCAAGCGAGACTAGCGGGAGTAAATGAGCAGTTCTTC.

Points on this clone: One end of the junction does not line up with germline, which may come from a read error. This sample includes further DNA sequences coding for the same CDR3. The CDR3 region is CASSGLAGGPGEQYF. DNA for the CDR3: TGTGCCAGTAGTGGACTAGCGGGAGGGCCGGGTGAGCAGTACTTC. The J gene is TRBJ2-7, the V gene TRBV6-1, with TRBD2 matching 15 bases. Germline lookup yields CDR1 MNHNS and CDR2 SASEGT. This CDR3 contains 15 residues.

This chain connects TRBV27 to TRBJ2-7; D ambiguous. CDR3 length: 13 amino acids. Germline CDR1 and CDR2: MNHEY and SMNVEV (reference sequence). Between the trimmed V and J ends, which lost 8 bases and 2 bases, there was a span of 13 bases. DNA of the CDR3: TGTGCCAGCTCATGGCTTGGAGCCTACGAGCAGTACTTC. It specifies CASSWLGAYEQYF.

For this clone: The germline gene is not matched at one end of the junction; a read error may be the cause. The gene calls are TRBV14 and TRBJ2-7; the match to TRBD2 covers 9 bases. The CDR3 length is 15 residues. From germline, CDR1 is SGHDN and CDR2 FVKESK. CDR3 bases: TGTGCCAGCAGCCAAGGTCTAGCGGGAAACTACGGGCAGTACTTC. It encodes CASSQGLAGNYGQYF. The variable domain in full, with the rest retrieved from reference TRBV14 and TRBJ2-7, is EAGVTQFPSHSVIEKGQTVTLRCDPISGHDNLYWYRRVMGKEIKFLLHFVKESKQDESGMPNNRFLAERTGGTYSTLKVQPAELEDSGVYFCASSQGLAGNYGQYFGPGTRLTVT.

The chain links TRBV7-2 to TRBJ2-7, with D maybe TRBD1 (6 bases). The CDR3 totals 13 residues. Trimming removed 7 bases from V and 3 bases from J, with 13 bases in between. CDR1 and CDR2 from the germline V gene are SGHTA and FQGNSA. In nucleotides, the CDR3 is TGTGCCAGCAACCCCAGAGGGGGCTACGAGCAGTACTTC. This codes for CASNPRGGYEQYF.

The genes are TRBV7-3 and TRBJ2-1; 9 nucleotides agree with TRBD2. The junction had 1 base not matched to a gene; V was cut back by 0 bases and J by 4 bases. CDR1 and CDR2 from the germline V gene are SGHTA and FQGTGA. The CDR3 has 15 residues. Here the CDR3 DNA reads TGTGCCAGCAGCTTAACGCGGGAGGGATACAATGAGCAGTTCTTC. Its translation: CASSLTREGYNEQFF.

The rearrangement uses TRBV7-6 and TRBJ2-7; the D gene is possibly TRBD2 (5 bases). This CDR3 region has 13 residues. Deletions cut 0 bases from V and 3 bases from J, with 6 bases between. Germline-derived CDR1 and CDR2 are SGHVS and FNYEAQ. The CDR3 here is CASSLAGSYEQYF. CDR3 DNA sequence: TGTGCCAGCAGCTTAGCGGGGAGCTACGAGCAGTACTTC.

This chain links TRBV4-1 with TRBJ2-7; a possible D gene is TRBD1 (6 bases). The CDR3 spans 14 residues. Looked up from germline, CDR1 is MGHRA and CDR2 is YSYEKL. V lost 5 bases and J lost 4, with 15 bases in between. CDR3 coding DNA: TGCGCCAGCAGCTACCGCGGACAGCCATACGAGCAGTACTTC. Translation gives CASSYRGQPYEQYF.

The V call is TRBV18, the J call TRBJ2-7; 9 bases are shared with TRBD2. The J segment lost 3 bases and the V segment lost 6 bases, leaving 9 bases of the junction unmatched. The CDR3 spans 15 residues. CDR1 and CDR2 from the germline V gene are KGHSH and LQKENI. The CDR3 sequence is CASSQGRTSDYEQYF. CDR3 sequence (DNA): TGTGCCAGCTCCCAGGGGCGGACTAGCGACTACGAGCAGTACTTC.

The rearrangement uses TRBV5-6 and TRBJ1-1, with unresolved D. The CDR3 runs 15 residues. Germline-derived CDR1 and CDR2 are SGHDT and YYEEEE. The V gene lost 0 bases and the J gene lost 6 bases, with 15 bases spanning the gap. CDR3 bases: TGTGCCAGCAGCTTGGTACAGACGGCCACCTCTGAAGCTTTCTTT. Protein: CASSLVQTATSEAFF.